Below, one TCR beta chain is given with its context. This sample is drawn from a study of technical replicates of blood from a handful of donors. The CDR3 spans 17 residues. The germline V gene encodes CDR1 SGHDT and CDR2 YYEEEE. Trimming took 0 bases from V and 6 from J; bases not matched to a gene: 11. Using immunoSEQ multiplex PCR, the repertoire was profiled, and TCRdb retains in-frame clones only, with some absent. Here the sample spans about 83,000 clones, approximately 92% being singletons. Material: T cells isolated from PBMCs. This sequence joins TRBV5-6 and TRBJ1-4; TRBD1 agrees at 7 bases. The clonotype was recovered from a human donor in good health. The CDR3 nucleotides are TGTGCCAGCAGCTTGGGACAGGGAGAAGTTGGGGATGAAAAACTGTTTTTT. This encodes CASSLGQGEVGDEKLFF.